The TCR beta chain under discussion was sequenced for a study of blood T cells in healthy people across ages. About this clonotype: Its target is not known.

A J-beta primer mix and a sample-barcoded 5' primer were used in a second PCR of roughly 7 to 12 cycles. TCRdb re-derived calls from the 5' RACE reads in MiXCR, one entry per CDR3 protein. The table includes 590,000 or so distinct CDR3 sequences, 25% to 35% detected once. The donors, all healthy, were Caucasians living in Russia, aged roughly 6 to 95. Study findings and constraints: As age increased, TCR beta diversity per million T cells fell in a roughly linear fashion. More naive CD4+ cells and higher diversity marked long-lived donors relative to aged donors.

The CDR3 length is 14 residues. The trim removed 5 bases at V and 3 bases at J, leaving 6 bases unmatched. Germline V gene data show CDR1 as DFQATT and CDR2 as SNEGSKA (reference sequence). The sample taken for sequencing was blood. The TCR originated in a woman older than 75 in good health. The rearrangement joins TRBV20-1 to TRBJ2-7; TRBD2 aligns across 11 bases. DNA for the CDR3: TGCAGTGCTCCCACTAGCGGGGGTCTCTACGAGCAGTACTTC. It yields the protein CSAPTSGGLYEQYF.